This TCR beta chain was obtained from a study of cytomegalovirus exposure and HLA in healthy donors. Study observations and caveats: An Asian-associated ancestry cluster reportedly showed fewer N-insertions than the roughly 600-donor mean in a later analysis. Indistinguishability led to the exclusion of some V segments, TRBV6-2 and TRBV6-3 included.

CDR3 length: 15 residues. Germline CDR1 is SGHNT and CDR2 is YYREEE (reference sequence). V shed 4 bases and J shed 0 bases, with 13 bases lying between them. This clone was counted between two and nine times. Its antigen remains unidentified. These donors, healthy bone marrow donors, were studied. The PCR contained 60 Vbeta and 13 Jbeta primers. Produced via immunoSEQ multiplex PCR; TCRdb's table is partial and in-frame only. The sample contains more than 150,000 clones, 80% to 85% of which appear only once. This rearrangement joins TRBV5-4 to TRBJ1-1; the D gene is possibly TRBD1 (5 bases). The sequenced sample consisted of PBMCs. The sequence derives from a young woman in good health and CMV-seronegative. CDR3 sequence (DNA): TGTGCCAGCAGCACATATAGGGGAATGAACACTGAAGCTTTCTTT. Translation gives CASSTYRGMNTEAFF.